Described below is a single T cell receptor (beta chain) sequence and its context. Its specificity is unknown. From germline, CDR1 is SQVTM and CDR2 ANQGSEA. This CDR3 contains 11 residues. V lost 7 bases, J lost 2 bases, and 8 bases lay in between. These data belong to a study of shared clonotypes between healthy human individuals. Study-level findings and limits: Among donors, sharing of clonotypes was expected to be affected by sequencing depth.

Deep was the level used in running the assay. The repertoire was sequenced with immunoSEQ multiplex PCR; TCRdb's copy has only in-frame clones and lacks some. The table has 2 million to 2.5 million clones, approximately 96% seen once. The sequencing sample was made of naive CD4+ T cells sorted from blood. Described subset: CD45RA+ positively selected. V is TRBV29-1 and J is TRBJ2-5; no clear D. This TCR came from a man aged 18 to 29 in good health. The CDR3 sequence is CSAQVQETQYF. In DNA, the CDR3 is TGCAGCGCCCAGGTTCAAGAGACCCAGTACTTC.